This T cell receptor (beta chain) was captured in a study of blood T cell repertoires in COVID-19. Across the study: Acute-phase and convalescent COVID-19 samples originated in the United States, Italy and Spain. Sample material is recorded as cDNA or gDNA derived from T cells, B-cell-depleted T cells, or PBMCs.

Original handling: Quantification of nucleated cells was approximated via reference gene primer amplification. Sequenced by immunoSEQ multiplex PCR; TCRdb stores in-frame clones only, minus some. The DNA was the basis for D and trimming; V, J and clone size are from that table. This table has about 220,000 clones, around three quarters appearing once. V was clipped by 8 bases and J by 3 bases, with 14 bases between them. Germline loops: CDR1 GTSNPN, CDR2 SVGIG (reference sequence). The CDR3 has 13 amino acids. V gene TRBV30 combines with J gene TRBJ1-3; D is ambiguous. Sample: peripheral blood. This TCR was recovered from a woman in her 70s with acute or convalescent COVID-19. CDR3 nucleotide sequence: TGTGCCACACTGCGCGGGGATGGAAACACCATATATTTT. It specifies CATLRGDGNTIYF.